This T cell receptor beta chain was identified in a study of T cells after somatic rescue of genetic block. CDR1 and CDR2 from the germline V gene are SGHTS and YDEGEE. The CDR3 contains 15 residues. Trimming removed 0 bases from V and 4 bases from J, with 11 bases in between. This table comes from immunoSEQ multiplex PCR, and its TCRdb copy is limited to in-frame clones, with some not included. Of 70,000 or so clones in the sample, approximately 90% were seen once. The clonotype originates from a man between 40 and 49 years old. The V call is TRBV5-8, the J call TRBJ2-1; maybe TRBD1 (5 bases). Sequenced sample: peripheral blood mononuclear cells (PBMCs). DNA of the CDR3: TGTGCCAGCAGCTTGGCCGGCCAGGGATACAATGAGCAGTTCTTC. Protein: CASSLAGQGYNEQFF. Full variable domain (missing parts from reference TRBV5-8 and TRBJ2-1): EAGVTQSPTHLIKTRGQQATLRCSPISGHTSVYWYQQALGLGLQFLLWYDEGEERNRGNFPPRFSGRQFPNYSSELNVNALELEDSALYLCASSLAGQGYNEQFFGPGTRLTVL.